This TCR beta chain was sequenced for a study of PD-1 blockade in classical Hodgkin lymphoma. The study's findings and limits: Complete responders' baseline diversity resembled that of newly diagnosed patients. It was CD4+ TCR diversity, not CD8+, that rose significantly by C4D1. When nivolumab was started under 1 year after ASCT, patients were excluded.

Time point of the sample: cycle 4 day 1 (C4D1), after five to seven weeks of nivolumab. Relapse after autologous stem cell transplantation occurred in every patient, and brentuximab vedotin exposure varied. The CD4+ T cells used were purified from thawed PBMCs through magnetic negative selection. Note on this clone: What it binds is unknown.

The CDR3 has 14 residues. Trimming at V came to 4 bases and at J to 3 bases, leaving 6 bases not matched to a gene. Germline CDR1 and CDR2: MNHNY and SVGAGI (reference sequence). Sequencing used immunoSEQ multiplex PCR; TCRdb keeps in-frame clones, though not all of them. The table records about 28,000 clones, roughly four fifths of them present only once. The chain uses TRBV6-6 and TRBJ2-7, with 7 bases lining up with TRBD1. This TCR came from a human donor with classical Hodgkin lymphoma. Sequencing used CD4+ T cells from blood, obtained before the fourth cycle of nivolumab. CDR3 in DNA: TGTGCCAGCAGTTCCCAGACAGGGTTCTACGAGCAGTACTTC. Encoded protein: CASSSQTGFYEQYF.